This T cell receptor (beta chain) was profiled in a study of esophageal squamous cell carcinoma under preoperative chemotherapy. The CDR3 loop spans 20 amino acids. Germline V gene sequence: CDR1 DFQATT, CDR2 SNEGSKA (reference sequence). One entry per CDR3 protein results from TCRdb running MiXCR on the PCR reads. The sample carries approximately 19,000 distinct CDR3 sequences, around 45% recorded once. Sample time point: after preoperative PTX-NDP chemotherapy. Before surgery, patients were given preoperative paclitaxel-nedaplatin chemotherapy. The biological material was taken from a patient given preoperative chemotherapy. The source of this sequence is a human donor with esophageal squamous cell carcinoma. The donor label of this sample is uncertain. The gene calls are TRBV20-1 and TRBJ2-3; 8 bases are shared with TRBD2. TRBJ2-1 explains the end of the DNA better; the J call may be wrong. CDR3 sequence reads: CSARDQISLAERSSYNEQFF. CDR3 DNA sequence: TGCAGTGCTAGAGATCAGATCTCACTAGCGGAAAGGAGCTCCTACAATGAGCAGTTCTTC.